A single sample is the source of the 6 T cell receptor beta chains below, sequenced in a study of T-cell memory formation after mild COVID-19. A single record per CDR3 protein comes from TCRdb applying MiXCR to the 5' RACE reads. The repertoire holds roughly 190,000 distinct CDR3 sequences, with roughly a tenth as singletons. The specimen sequenced was PBMCs or a T cell subset sorted from them (not recorded which). These receptor sequences come from a man between 18 and 35 years old who had mild COVID-19 (a few samples of this study predate the infection). Cell type and time point are not known.

This clonotype has only a few counts. This sequence joins TRBV27 and TRBJ2-3; 8 nucleotides match TRBD2. V lost 6 bases and J lost 2; bases outside the gene matches: 10. The CDR3 is made up of 16 amino acids. The germline gives CDR1 MNHEY, CDR2 SMNVEV (reference sequence). As DNA, the CDR3 is TGTGCCAGCAGATCAGTTAGCGGGGCCACCACAGATACGCAGTATTTT. Translating it yields CASRSVSGATTDTQYF.

The chain uses TRBV20-1 and TRBJ2-5; no definite D call. The germline gives CDR1 DFQATT, CDR2 SNEGSKA (reference sequence). V was clipped by 3 bases and J by 1 base, with 0 bases between them. CDR3 length equals 10 residues. CDR3: CSASQETQYF. CDR3 coding DNA: TGCAGTGCTAGCCAAGAGACCCAGTACTTC.

The chain is built from TRBV6-5 and TRBJ1-2; D gene unclear. From germline, CDR1 is MNHEY and CDR2 SVGAGI. Trimming took 2 bases from V and 3 from J, leaving 25 bases between them. The CDR3 has 19 amino acids. This chain's CDR3 is CASSYVSRYMAGLDYGYTF. The CDR3 DNA follows: TGTGCCAGCAGTTACGTCTCGCGATATATGGCAGGCCTGGACTATGGCTACACCTTC.

This clonotype was detected ten times or more. This chain links TRBV4-1 with TRBJ1-6, with D perhaps TRBD1 (5 bases). Germline V lookup: CDR1 MGHRA, CDR2 YSYEKL. This CDR3 contains 18 residues. Trimming took 4 bases from V and 3 from J, leaving 19 bases between them. DNA for the CDR3: TGCGCCAGCAGCCCGAGGGACGGCCGCCAAGTCTATAATTCACCCCTCCACTTT. It specifies CASSPRDGRQVYNSPLHF.

The chain carries TRBV6-2 or TRBV6-3 and TRBJ1-5; 7 bases are a match to TRBD1. This CDR3 is 14 amino acids long. J was trimmed by 7 bases and V by 10 bases; bases with no gene match: 13. Germline V gives CDR1 MNHEY, CDR2 SVGEGT. The CDR3 spells CATVKTGRGQPQHF. In DNA form, the CDR3 reads TGTGCCACAGTTAAGACAGGGAGAGGACAGCCCCAGCATTTT.

This clonotype was counted a few times. The rearrangement uses TRBV10-3 and TRBJ2-7, with D possibly being TRBD1 or TRBD2 (5 bases each). The V end was cut by 1 base, the J end by 5 bases, with 9 bases between. Germline V gives CDR1 ENHRY, CDR2 SYGVKD. This CDR3 contains 13 residues. The CDR3 nucleotides read TGTGCCATCAGTGAGTATTTGGGACACGAGCAGTACTTC. Translation gives CAISEYLGHEQYF.